These 14 T cell receptor beta chains were sequenced from one sample in a study of blood T cells in healthy people across ages. For the second PCR, which ran for 7 to 11 cycles, a sample-barcoded 5' primer and a J-beta primer mix were used. TCRdb used MiXCR to reprocess the 5' RACE reads, holding one entry per CDR3 protein. The sample contains approximately 730,000 distinct CDR3 sequences, approximately 55% of which appear only once. Sequencing was performed on blood. Receptors originate from an elderly man in good health.

This clonotype was seen repeatedly, ten times or more. This chain connects TRBV18 to TRBJ2-7; 10 bases match TRBD1. The CDR3 is made up of 14 amino acids. Germline values: CDR1 KGHSH, CDR2 LQKENI. Trimming at V came to 8 bases and at J to 2 bases, leaving 6 bases not matched to a gene. This chain's CDR3 is CASSPGTGAYEQYF. The CDR3, as DNA: TGTGCCAGCAGTCCCGGGACAGGGGCCTACGAGCAGTACTTC.

The chain carries TRBV7-9 and TRBJ2-1; either TRBD1 or TRBD2 may supply D (5 bases each). The CDR3 has 16 residues. The germline V gene has CDR1 SEHNR and CDR2 FQNEAQ (reference sequence). Trimming cost V 6 bases and J 2 bases, with 17 bases left between them. CDR3 DNA: TGTGCCAGCAGTTCCCCTGGGGGAGCGACCTACAATGAGCAGTTCTTC. This translates into CASSSPGGATYNEQFF.

This clonotype was counted a few times. V usage is TRBV24-1 and J usage is TRBJ2-7; unclear D gene. Trimming removed 5 bases from V and 3 bases from J, with 10 bases in between. The CDR3 contains 13 residues. The germline V gene encodes CDR1 KGHDR and CDR2 SFDVKD. CDR3 sequence (DNA): TGTGCCACCAGTGGTCCGCCGCGCTACGAGCAGTACTTC. Encoded protein: CATSGPPRYEQYF.

V usage is TRBV10-3 and J usage is TRBJ2-4, with TRBD1 matching over 10 bases. The end of the DNA aligns better with TRBJ2-7, so the J call may be wrong. The CDR3 totals 17 residues. CDR1 ENHRY and CDR2 SYGVKD come from the germline V gene. CDR3 loop: CAIRPGGATGGIHEQYF. CDR3 nucleotide sequence: TGTGCCATCCGTCCTGGAGGTGCGACAGGGGGCATCCACGAGCAGTACTTC.

This clonotype is categorized as medium-sized (0.01 to 0.1%). The chain couples TRBV28 to TRBJ2-3; 8 bases are shared with TRBD1. The germline CDR1 and CDR2 sequences are MDHEN and SYDVKM. The CDR3 consists of 15 residues. With 6 bases clipped from V and 2 bases from J, the junction kept 7 bases outside the gene matches. This CDR3 reads CASRETGDNTDTQYF. CDR3 in DNA: TGTGCCAGCAGAGAGACAGGGGATAACACAGATACGCAGTATTTT.

The chain uses TRBV12-5 and TRBJ2-4; the D is unclear. The V end was cut by 2 bases, the J end by 0 bases, with 8 bases between. Germline V CDR1 and CDR2: LGHNT, FRNRAP. The CDR3 covers 15 residues. The CDR3 DNA reads as TGTGCTAGTGGTTTGCCCAGCCTAGCCAAAAACATTCAGTACTTC. Translation gives CASGLPSLAKNIQYF.

This clonotype was detected a few times. This chain uses TRBV20-1 with TRBJ1-2; the D gene is possibly TRBD1 (5 bases). There are 14 residues in the CDR3. Trimming left V 6 bases short and J 1 base short, with 15 bases between. Per the germline V gene, CDR1 is DFQATT and CDR2 is SNEGSKA (reference sequence). The CDR3 DNA follows: TGCAGTGCAACATCACAGGAGCTTAACTATGGCTACACCTTC. It yields the protein CSATSQELNYGYTF.

This clonotype turned up a few times. The chain couples TRBV28 to TRBJ2-3; TRBD1 or TRBD2 may be the D gene (6 bases each). The CDR3 extends over 14 amino acids. Trimming stripped 5 bases from V and 2 bases from J, with 11 bases between. Germline V CDR1 and CDR2: MDHEN, SYDVKM. CDR3 residues: CASSAGHYTDTQYF. For the CDR3, the DNA is TGTGCCAGCAGTGCGGGACACTACACAGATACGCAGTATTTT.

This clonotype was counted only a few times. This may come from a read error, since a much larger clone is one base off. The J gene is TRBJ2-1, the V gene TRBV20-1, with D unresolved. The J call could be wrong; TRBJ2-7 is a better fit for the DNA end. Per the germline V gene, CDR1 is DFQATT and CDR2 is SNEGSKA (reference sequence). The CDR3 consists of 11 residues. CDR3 DNA: TGCAGTGCTAGAGATTACAATGAGCAGTACTTC. Its protein is CSARDYNEQYF.

The V and J genes are TRBV7-9 and TRBJ2-3, with TRBD2 identical over 13 bases. In germline, CDR1 is SEHNR, CDR2 FQNEAQ (reference sequence). V lost 2 bases to trimming and J lost 14 bases; unmatched junction nucleotides: 16. CDR3 size: 17 residues. The CDR3 here is CASSLIGLAGEDRYAYF. The DNA for the CDR3 is TGTGCCAGCAGCTTAATCGGACTAGCGGGAGAAGACAGATACGCGTATTTT.

V is TRBV20-1 and J is TRBJ2-7, with TRBD1 identical over 8 bases. Trimming took 7 bases from V and 2 from J; bases not matched to a gene: 13. The length of the CDR3 is 15 residues. Germline V CDR1 and CDR2: DFQATT, SNEGSKA (reference sequence). CDR3 nucleotides: TGCAGTGTTTTTTCTTCCGGGACAGGCACCTACGAGCAGTACTTC. Protein: CSVFSSGTGTYEQYF.

The J gene is TRBJ2-7, the V gene TRBV29-1, with 7 bases fitting TRBD2. V gave up 3 bases and J gave up 7 bases; unmatched junction bases: 6. Germline V CDR1 and CDR2: SQVTM, ANQGSEA. This CDR3 is built from 12 residues. Here the CDR3 reads CSVEGLSKEQYF. CDR3 nucleotide sequence: TGCAGCGTTGAGGGACTATCAAAGGAGCAGTACTTC.

The J gene is TRBJ2-7, the V gene TRBV12-3 or TRBV12-4; 7 nucleotides line up with TRBD1. Trimming removed 8 bases from V and 5 bases from J; junction bases left unmatched: 12. CDR3 length equals 14 residues. In DNA, the CDR3 is TGTGCCAGCGGATCGACAGGGATGGTTCACGAGCAGTACTTC. Residues: CASGSTGMVHEQYF.

This chain joins TRBV10-3 and TRBJ1-2, with 9 bases aligning to TRBD1. CDR1 is ENHRY and CDR2 is SYGVKD in the germline V gene. V lost 4 bases to trimming and J lost 4 bases; unmatched junction nucleotides: 10. The CDR3 covers 16 residues. CDR3 nucleotides: TGTGCCATCAGTGTCGGGACAGGGAAAAAGGGCTATGGCTACACCTTC. Translation gives CAISVGTGKKGYGYTF.